The 15 T cell receptor beta chains below come from one sample, sequenced in a study of PD-1 blockade in classical Hodgkin lymphoma. This sample's time point: cycle 4 day 1 (C4D1), after 6 weeks of nivolumab. Every one of the patients relapsed after autologous stem cell transplantation (brentuximab vedotin exposure was variable). Magnetic negative selection was used to purify CD4+ T cells from PBMCs that had been thawed. Sequenced by immunoSEQ multiplex PCR; TCRdb stores in-frame clones only, minus some. The sample records 13,000 or so clones, about 79% being singletons. The specimen was CD4+ T cells from blood, collected before the fourth cycle of nivolumab. These receptors all come from a human donor with classical Hodgkin lymphoma.

This chain uses TRBV11-3 with TRBJ1-1; a weak D match, TRBD1 (5 bases). This CDR3 spans 14 amino acids. Germline lookup yields CDR1 SGHNT and CDR2 YENEEA. The V end lost 4 bases, the J end lost 1 base, and 10 bases lay between the germline ends. The CDR3 DNA follows: TGTGCCAGCAGCTCCAGGGAGGGGAACACTGAAGCTTTCTTT. Translating it yields CASSSREGNTEAFF.

J is TRBJ1-4 and V is TRBV7-6; D gene ambiguous. V dropped 0 bases and J dropped 5 bases, with 4 bases sitting between them. The CDR3 loop spans 13 amino acids. CDR1 is SGHVS and CDR2 is FNYEAQ in the germline V gene. In DNA, the CDR3 is TGTGCCAGCAGCTTAGCACTAAATGAAAAACTGTTTTTT. Encoded protein: CASSLALNEKLFF.

V is TRBV7-9 and J is TRBJ1-5; D remains unclear. The CDR3 length is 12 residues. Trimming took off 3 bases at V and 4 bases at J, with 4 bases between the two ends. The germline V gene has CDR1 SEHNR and CDR2 FQNEAQ (reference sequence). This CDR3 is CASSLHNQPQHF. The DNA of the CDR3 is TGTGCCAGCAGCTTGCATAATCAGCCCCAGCATTTT.

J is TRBJ1-2 and V is TRBV19; D is undetermined. Trimming shortened V by 10 bases and J by 4 bases, and 10 bases separated the two germline ends. Germline assignment: CDR1 LNHDA and CDR2 SQIVND (reference sequence). CDR3 length equals 11 residues. CDR3 protein: CATEKFYGYTF. The DNA of the CDR3 is TGTGCCACCGAGAAATTCTATGGCTACACCTTC.

The J gene is TRBJ1-1, the V gene TRBV7-9; perhaps TRBD1 as D (6 bases). Germline V gives CDR1 SEHNR, CDR2 FQNEAQ (reference sequence). The CDR3 is 16 residues long. Trimming removed 3 bases at V and 5 bases at J, with 19 bases between. This CDR3 reads CASSLGTTRWETEAFF. In DNA form, the CDR3 reads TGTGCCAGCAGCTTGGGGACAACAAGGTGGGAGACTGAAGCTTTCTTT.

The chain combines TRBV6-5 with TRBJ2-6; D is unclear. This CDR3 region has 14 residues. V was clipped by 2 bases and J by 1 base, with 3 bases between them. CDR1 is MNHEY, CDR2 SVGAGI, per germline. The CDR3 region has the DNA TGTGCCAGCAGTTACCTTTCTGGGGCCAACGTCCTGACTTTC. It codes for CASSYLSGANVLTF.

The chain carries TRBV6-5 and TRBJ2-7, with 8 bases matching TRBD2. The CDR3 totals 15 residues. Germline CDR1 is MNHEY and CDR2 is SVGAGI. V trimming: 7 bases; J trimming: 2 bases; junction bases outside the gene matches: 10. The CDR3 spells CASTSRTSRAYEQYF. In nucleotides, the CDR3 is TGTGCCAGCACCTCCCGGACTAGCAGGGCCTACGAGCAGTACTTC.

The chain carries TRBV5-1 and TRBJ2-1; 7 bases match TRBD2. V was clipped by 3 bases and J by 2 bases; unmatched bases: 2. From germline, CDR1 is SGHRS and CDR2 YFSETQ. There are 14 residues in the CDR3. In nucleotides, the CDR3 is TGCGCCAGCAGCTCCGGGACTACCTACAATGAGCAGTTCTTC. It encodes CASSSGTTYNEQFF.

In this sample, this clone turned up a few times. This chain uses TRBV25-1 with TRBJ2-7; no reliable D call. From germline, CDR1 is MGHDK and CDR2 SYGVNS. This CDR3 has 11 residues. Trimming cost V 6 bases and J 1 base, with 4 bases left between them. CDR3 DNA sequence: TGTGCCAGCAGGGGTTCCTACGAGCAGTACTTC. It translates to CASRGSYEQYF.

This sequence joins TRBV7-9 and TRBJ2-7; TRBD2 matches 11 bases. Germline V gives CDR1 SEHNR, CDR2 FQNEAQ (reference sequence). CDR3 length: 13 residues. The J segment lost 5 bases and the V segment lost 5 bases, leaving 2 bases of the junction unmatched. The CDR3 protein is CASSTSGRDEQYF. The CDR3 DNA sequence: TGTGCCAGCAGCACTAGCGGGAGAGACGAGCAGTACTTC.

The chain links TRBV9 to TRBJ1-4; weak D call: TRBD1 (6 bases). Trimming shortened V by 4 bases and J by 8 bases, and 21 bases separated the two germline ends. The CDR3 loop spans 16 amino acids. CDR1 and CDR2 from the germline V gene are SGDLS and YYNGEE. The CDR3 region has the DNA TGTGCCAGCAGCTACTCGGTCGGGGGCATTGGCGAAAAACTGTTTTTT. This sequence encodes CASSYSVGGIGEKLFF.

The chain couples TRBV7-9 to TRBJ1-5; possible D gene TRBD1, 6 bases. The V end lost 5 bases, the J end lost 0 bases, and 14 bases lay between the germline ends. The CDR3 consists of 16 residues. Germline lookup yields CDR1 SEHNR and CDR2 FQNEAQ (reference sequence). The CDR3 DNA reads TGTGCCAGCAGCCTTGGGACACCCAATAGCAATCAGCCCCAGCATTTT. Translation gives CASSLGTPNSNQPQHF.

The V call is TRBV5-1, the J call TRBJ1-4; 7 bases match TRBD1. V gave up 3 bases and J gave up 0 bases; unmatched junction bases: 11. Germline V gene sequence: CDR1 SGHRS, CDR2 YFSETQ. The CDR3 length is 18 residues. CDR3 sequence reads: CASSSGTAAPATNEKLFF. Written as DNA, the CDR3 is TGCGCCAGCAGCTCGGGGACAGCCGCACCTGCAACTAATGAAAAACTGTTTTTT.

V gene TRBV30 combines with J gene TRBJ2-3; TRBD2 matches 8 bases. Trimming cost V 4 bases and J 0 bases; bases outside gene matches: 3. Germline CDR1 and CDR2: GTSNPN and SVGIG (reference sequence). The CDR3 is 14 amino acids. The CDR3 nucleotides read TGTGCCTGGACGGGGGGGACTAGCACAGATACGCAGTATTTT. The encoded protein is CAWTGGTSTDTQYF.

The chain recombines TRBV6-6 with TRBJ2-5; 11 bases line up with TRBD2. The V gene's germline CDR1 is MNHNY and CDR2 SVGAGI (reference sequence). The CDR3 covers 15 residues. Trimming at V came to 6 bases and at J to 5 bases, leaving 8 bases not matched to a gene. The CDR3 DNA reads TGTGCCAGCAGGAATAGCGGGAGGGCCGGTGAGACCCAGTACTTC. This sequence encodes CASRNSGRAGETQYF.